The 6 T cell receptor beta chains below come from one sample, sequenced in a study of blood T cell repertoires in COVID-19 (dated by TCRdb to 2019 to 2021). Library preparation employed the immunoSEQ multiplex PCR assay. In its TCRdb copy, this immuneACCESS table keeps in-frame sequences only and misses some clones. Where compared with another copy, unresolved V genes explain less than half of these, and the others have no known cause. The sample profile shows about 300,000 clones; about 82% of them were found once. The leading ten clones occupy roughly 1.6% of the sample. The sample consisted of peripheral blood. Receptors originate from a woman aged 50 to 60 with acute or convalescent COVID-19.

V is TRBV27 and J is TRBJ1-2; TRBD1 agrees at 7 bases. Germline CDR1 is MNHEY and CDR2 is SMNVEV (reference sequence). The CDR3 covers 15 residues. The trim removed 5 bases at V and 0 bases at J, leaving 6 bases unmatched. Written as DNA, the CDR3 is TGTGCCAGCAGTCCCTGGGACAGAGCTAACTATGGCTACACCTTC. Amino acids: CASSPWDRANYGYTF.

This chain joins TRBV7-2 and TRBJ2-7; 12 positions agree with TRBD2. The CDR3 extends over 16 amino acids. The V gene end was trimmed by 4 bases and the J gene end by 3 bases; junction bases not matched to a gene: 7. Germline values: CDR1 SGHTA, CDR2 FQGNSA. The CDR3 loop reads CASSSGLAGSLYEQYF. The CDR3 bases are TGTGCCAGCAGCTCGGGACTAGCGGGTTCCCTCTACGAGCAGTACTTC.

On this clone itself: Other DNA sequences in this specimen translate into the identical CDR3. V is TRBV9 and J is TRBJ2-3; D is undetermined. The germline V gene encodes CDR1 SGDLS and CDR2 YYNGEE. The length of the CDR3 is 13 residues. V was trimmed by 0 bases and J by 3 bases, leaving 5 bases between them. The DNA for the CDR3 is TGTGCCAGCAGCGTAGTCAGTACAGATACGCAGTATTTT. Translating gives CASSVVSTDTQYF.

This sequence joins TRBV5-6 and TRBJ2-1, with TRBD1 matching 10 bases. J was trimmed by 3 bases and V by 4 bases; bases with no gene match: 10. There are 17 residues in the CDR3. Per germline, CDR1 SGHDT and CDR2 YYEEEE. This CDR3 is CASSQTVRTGGYNEQFF. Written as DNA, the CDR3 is TGTGCCAGCAGCCAGACTGTCCGGACAGGGGGCTACAATGAGCAGTTCTTC.

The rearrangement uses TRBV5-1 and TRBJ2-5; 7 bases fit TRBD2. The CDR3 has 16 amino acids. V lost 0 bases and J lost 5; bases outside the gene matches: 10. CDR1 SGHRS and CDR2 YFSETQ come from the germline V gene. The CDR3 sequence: CASSLAMAGTMETQYF. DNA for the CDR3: TGCGCCAGCAGCTTGGCGATGGCAGGGACTATGGAGACCCAGTACTTC.

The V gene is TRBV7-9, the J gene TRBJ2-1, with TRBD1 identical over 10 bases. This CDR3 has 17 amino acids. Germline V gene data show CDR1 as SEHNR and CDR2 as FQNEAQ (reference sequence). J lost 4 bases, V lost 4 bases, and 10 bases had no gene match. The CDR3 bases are TGTGCCAGCAGCTCACGTTGGGACAGGGGATTATACAATGAGCAGTTCTTC. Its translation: CASSSRWDRGLYNEQFF.